These 25 T cell receptor beta chains were sequenced from one sample in a study of spatial heterogeneity in lung cancer. Regarding time point: sample taken at primary tumor resection. Via MiXCR, TCRdb re-called the 5' RACE reads, giving one row per CDR3 protein. The sample shows hundreds of distinct CDR3 sequences, about a sixth of them seen only once. This specimen consisted of normal lung tissue next to the tumor, obtained at surgery. The receptors shown here come from a male donor with early-stage non-small cell lung cancer.

In its sample, this clonotype is large. The size of this beta chain means little, since it is a stray read in a library made for alpha chains. The chain carries TRBV7-2 and TRBJ2-7, with D possibly matching TRBD2 (5 bases). This CDR3 contains 15 residues. V lost 7 bases, J lost 0 bases, and 16 bases lay in between. The V gene's germline CDR1 is SGHTA and CDR2 FQGNSA. The CDR3 bases are TGTGCCAGCACCTCATCCGGAGGAGACTCCTACGAGCAGTACTTC. Translation gives CASTSSGGDSYEQYF. The entire variable domain, with the rest obtained from reference TRBV7-2 and TRBJ2-7, is as follows: GAGVSQSPSNKVTEKGKDVELRCDPISGHTALYWYRQSLGQGLEFLIYFQGNSAPDKSGLPSDRFSAERTGGSVSTLTIQRTQQEDSAVYLCASTSSGGDSYEQYFGPGTRLTVT.

In its sample, this clonotype is large. A library prepared for alpha chains yielded this beta chain as an off-target read; its size is of little meaning. The chain combines TRBV12-3 or TRBV12-4 with TRBJ2-5; D is undetermined. V lost 3 bases and J 3 bases, leaving 2 bases between the germline ends. The CDR3 sequence is 11 residues long. DNA of the CDR3: TGTGCCAGCAGTTTTGAAGAGACCCAGTACTTC. As protein: CASSFEETQYF.

In its sample, this clonotype ranks as large. Since the library was made to target alpha chains, this beta chain is a stray read and its abundance is not meaningful. The rearrangement links TRBV7-2 to TRBJ2-7; tentative D call: TRBD1 (6 bases). This CDR3 has 14 amino acids. V dropped 1 base and J dropped 5 bases, with 12 bases sitting between them. CDR1 and CDR2 (germline): SGHTA, FQGNSA. This CDR3 reads CASSLDGTLDEQYF. CDR3 nucleotide sequence: TGTGCCAGCAGCTTAGACGGGACATTGGACGAGCAGTACTTC.

This clonotype is medium-sized within its sample. Because this beta chain is a stray read in a library intended to capture alpha chains, its abundance should not be given much weight. The chain carries TRBV10-3 and TRBJ2-7; 8 positions agree with TRBD2. Germline V gene data show CDR1 as ENHRY and CDR2 as SYGVKD. V dropped 6 bases and J dropped 6; count of bases not matched to a gene: 10. The CDR3 has 14 residues. This CDR3 reads CAISQKAGASEQYF. The CDR3 coding sequence is TGTGCCATCAGCCAGAAAGCGGGAGCATCCGAGCAGTACTTC.

This clonotype is medium-sized. As an off-target read in a library built for alpha chains, this beta chain has a frequency of little significance. V is TRBV7-2 and J is TRBJ2-7, with D perhaps TRBD1 (5 bases). The germline V gene encodes CDR1 SGHTA and CDR2 FQGNSA. V was clipped by 5 bases and J by 6 bases, with 8 bases between them. CDR3 length: 11 amino acids. CDR3 protein: CASSLRGEQYF. CDR3 in DNA: TGTGCCAGCAGCCTTAGGGGCGAGCAGTACTTC.

In regard to this clonotype: With the library built for alpha chains, this beta chain is off target and its frequency is not meaningful. The chain combines TRBV7-2 with TRBJ2-7; no definite D call. V was trimmed by 10 bases and J by 5 bases, leaving 15 bases between them. The V gene's germline CDR1 is SGHTA and CDR2 FQGNSA. The CDR3 consists of 12 residues. The CDR3 reads CAMPRRWDEQYF. The CDR3 nucleotides are TGTGCCATGCCTAGGAGATGGGACGAGCAGTACTTC. Drawing the rest from reference TRBV7-2 and TRBJ2-7, the complete variable domain is GAGVSQSPSNKVTEKGKDVELRCDPISGHTALYWYRQSLGQGLEFLIYFQGNSAPDKSGLPSDRFSAERTGGSVSTLTIQRTQQEDSAVYLCAMPRRWDEQYFGPGTRLTVT.

By frequency in the sample, this clonotype is large. This beta chain is a stray read from a library made for alpha chains; its abundance is not meaningful. The CDR3 DNA reads as TGTGCCAGCAGCTTTCCGGGACAGACTAATCAGTACTTC. This codes for CASSFPGQTNQYF. The J gene is TRBJ2-7, the V gene TRBV7-8, with 7 bases fitting TRBD1. CDR3 length equals 13 residues. Per the germline V gene, CDR1 is SGHVS and CDR2 is FQNEAQ. Trimming removed 3 bases from V and 10 bases from J; junction bases left unmatched: 9.

This clonotype was seen more than once but under ten times. A library made for alpha chains picked up this beta chain off target, so its size means little. The genes are TRBV28 and TRBJ2-5; 7 bases align to TRBD2. The ends lost 1 base at V and 1 base at J; junction bases unmatched: 6. CDR1 is MDHEN and CDR2 is SYDVKM in the germline V gene. The CDR3 runs 16 residues. Here the CDR3 DNA reads TGTGCCAGCAGTTTATTGGCGGGAGCAATCCAAGAGACCCAGTACTTC. This encodes CASSLLAGAIQETQYF.

A few counts support this clonotype. Little can be read into the size of this beta chain, an off-target read in a library designed for alpha chains. The chain recombines TRBV27 with TRBJ2-3; 12 bases are shared with TRBD2. Unmatched junction bases numbered 7, after V lost 4 bases and J lost 5 bases. From germline, CDR1 is MNHEY and CDR2 SMNVEV (reference sequence). The CDR3 runs to 16 residues. The CDR3 is CASSSKTSGSIDTQYF. CDR3 coding DNA: TGTGCCAGCAGTTCCAAGACTAGCGGGAGTATAGATACGCAGTATTTT.

Worth noting for this clonotype: Since the library was made to target alpha chains, this beta chain is a stray read and its abundance is not meaningful. The chain couples TRBV11-2 to TRBJ2-2, with D perhaps TRBD2 (5 bases). V lost 1 base to trimming and J lost 8 bases, with 8 bases between them. Germline V gives CDR1 SGHAT, CDR2 FQNNGV. The CDR3 contains 13 residues. The CDR3 loop reads CASSLGSGGELFF. DNA for the CDR3: TGTGCCAGCAGCTTAGGCTCGGGAGGGGAGCTGTTTTTT.

Concerning this clonotype itself: The library was built for alpha chains, so this beta chain is an off-target read and its size means little. This CDR3 is CASSHPDRGETQYF. In DNA form, the CDR3 reads TGCGCCAGCAGCCACCCTGACAGAGGAGAGACCCAGTACTTC. The rearrangement joins TRBV4-1 to TRBJ2-5; D may be TRBD1 (5 bases). CDR1 is MGHRA and CDR2 is YSYEKL in the germline V gene. The CDR3 extends over 14 amino acids. V was shortened by 3 bases and J by 4 bases, with 12 bases between the two germline ends.

This clonotype is medium-sized. A library prepared for alpha chains yielded this beta chain as an off-target read; its size is of little meaning. V and J are TRBV4-2 and TRBJ2-1; D is ambiguous. The CDR3 has 15 residues. Germline values: CDR1 LGHNA, CDR2 YNFKEQ. V was clipped by 6 bases and J by 6 bases, with 18 bases between them. This CDR3 reads CASRQHEARVNEQFF. In nucleotides, the CDR3 is TGTGCCAGCAGACAACACGAAGCGAGAGTCAATGAGCAGTTCTTC.

By proportion, this clonotype is medium-sized. This beta chain turned up in a library designed for alpha chains; as an off-target read, its abundance says little. V and J are TRBV5-6 and TRBJ1-4; D uncertain. Germline V gene data show CDR1 as SGHDT and CDR2 as YYEEEE. Trimming took 4 bases from V and 4 from J, leaving 17 bases between them. CDR3 length: 16 amino acids. CDR3 protein: CASSRPGWRGNEKLFF. Written as DNA, the CDR3 is TGTGCCAGCAGCCGCCCGGGCTGGCGGGGTAATGAAAAACTGTTTTTT.

This clonotype turned up a few times. In a library made to pick up alpha chains, this beta chain is a stray read with a size that means little. The chain couples TRBV2 to TRBJ2-6, with D possibly TRBD1 on 5 matching bases. CDR1 and CDR2 from the germline V gene are SNHLY and FYNNEI. V was pared by 6 bases and J by 0 bases, with 12 bases between. This CDR3 has 16 residues. As DNA, the CDR3 is TGTGCCAGCAGCCCAGACAGTAGCTCTGGGGCCAACGTCCTGACTTTC. The encoded protein is CASSPDSSSGANVLTF.

This clonotype is a singleton in its sample. This beta chain turned up in a library designed for alpha chains; as an off-target read, its abundance says little. The chain couples TRBV27 to TRBJ2-3; the D gene could be TRBD1 or TRBD2 (7 bases each). V dropped 5 bases and J dropped 0 bases, with 15 bases sitting between them. This CDR3 comprises 16 residues. Germline-derived CDR1 and CDR2 are MNHEY and SMNVEV (reference sequence). The CDR3 sequence: CASSPGGGPSTDTQYF. CDR3 DNA: TGTGCCAGCAGTCCAGGGGGGGGGCCTAGCACAGATACGCAGTATTTT.

This clonotype is labeled as large. The library was designed around alpha chains, so this beta chain is a stray read whose abundance carries little weight. The V and J genes are TRBV28 and TRBJ2-1, with D tentatively TRBD2 (6 bases). The CDR3 has 13 amino acids. V was clipped by 6 bases and J by 8 bases, with 14 bases between them. Germline CDR1 MDHEN, CDR2 SYDVKM. CDR3 coding DNA: TGTGCCAGCAGGACGACTAGTATCTATGAGCAGTTCTTC. It translates to CASRTTSIYEQFF.

This clonotype appeared a few times. Within a library made for alpha chains, this beta chain is off target, and its count is uninformative. This sequence joins TRBV5-4 and TRBJ2-7; D tentatively fits TRBD1 or TRBD2 (5 bases each). V was cut by 2 bases and J by 0 bases, with 15 bases left in between. Per germline, CDR1 SGHNT and CDR2 YYREEE (reference sequence). The CDR3 has 16 amino acids. The CDR3 DNA sequence: TGTGCCAGCAGCTTAATGGTCTCAGGGACCTCCTACGAGCAGTACTTC. Translating it yields CASSLMVSGTSYEQYF.

This clonotype is labeled medium-sized. The library was built for alpha chains, so this beta chain is an off-target read and its size means little. The chain employs TRBV28 and TRBJ2-1; TRBD2 might be the D (6 bases). Trimming took 4 bases from V and 6 from J, leaving 10 bases between them. CDR1 and CDR2 from the germline V gene are MDHEN and SYDVKM. The CDR3 loop spans 13 amino acids. Written as DNA, the CDR3 is TGTGCCAGCAGTTCCCGACTAGTCAATGAGCAGTTCTTC. It yields the protein CASSSRLVNEQFF.

Regarding this clonotype: Little can be read into the size of this beta chain, an off-target read in a library designed for alpha chains. This chain joins TRBV7-3 and TRBJ2-1; D might be TRBD1 or TRBD2, each matching 5 bases. V lost 5 bases, J lost 1 base, and 21 bases lay in between. Per germline, CDR1 SGHTA and CDR2 FQGTGA. CDR3 length: 18 residues. In nucleotides, the CDR3 is TGTGCCAGCAGCCCTATGGCATCCGGGACGGATTCCTACAATGAGCAGTTCTTC. Translation: CASSPMASGTDSYNEQFF. Combining the CDR3 with reference TRBV7-3 and TRBJ2-1 gives the whole variable domain GAGVSQTPSNKVTEKGKYVELRCDPISGHTALYWYRQSLGQGPEFLIYFQGTGAADDSGLPNDRFFAVRPEGSVSTLKIQRTERGDSAVYLCASSPMASGTDSYNEQFFGPGTRLTVL.

Judged by abundance, this clonotype is large (0.1 to 1%). This beta chain is a stray sequence in a library constructed for alpha chains; its clone size is not meaningful. The chain couples TRBV7-9 to TRBJ2-1; D may be TRBD2 (6 bases). From germline, CDR1 is SEHNR and CDR2 FQNEAQ (reference sequence). CDR3 length: 17 amino acids. Trimming cost V 5 bases and J 1 base, with 18 bases left between them. DNA for the CDR3: TGTGCCAGCAGCCATAGGGACCACGGGGGTTCCTACAATGAGCAGTTCTTC. Translation: CASSHRDHGGSYNEQFF.

For this clonotype: As an off-target read in a library built for alpha chains, this beta chain has a frequency of little significance. This chain uses TRBV20-1 with TRBJ2-7, with 11 bases identical to TRBD2. CDR1 is DFQATT, CDR2 SNEGSKA, per germline (reference sequence). The CDR3 is 15 amino acids. V lost 2 bases, J lost 7 bases, and 10 bases stayed unmatched. The CDR3 region is CSARSGSGRVHEQYF. The CDR3 nucleotides are TGCAGTGCTAGATCCGGTAGCGGGAGGGTACATGAGCAGTACTTC.

This clonotype was counted between two and nine times. This beta chain lies outside the target of a library built for alpha chains; its clone size means little. The gene calls are TRBV15 and TRBJ2-3; 13 positions match TRBD2. The CDR3 loop spans 15 amino acids. Germline loops: CDR1 LNHNV, CDR2 YYDKDF (reference sequence). Trimming took 5 bases from V and 5 from J; bases not matched to a gene: 4. As DNA, the CDR3 is TGTGCCACCAGCCCTCGACTAGCGGGAGGAGATACGCAGTATTTT. It specifies CATSPRLAGGDTQYF.

Remarks on this clonotype: The size of this beta chain means little, since it is a stray read in a library made for alpha chains. This sequence joins TRBV29-1 and TRBJ2-2, with D possibly being TRBD1 (7 bases). V shed 7 bases and J shed 4 bases, with 19 bases lying between them. Germline values: CDR1 SQVTM, CDR2 ANQGSEA. The CDR3 contains 15 residues. The CDR3 DNA sequence: TGCAGCGCTGGGGGCGGGACAGAGAGCACCGGGGAGCTGTTTTTT. It yields the protein CSAGGGTESTGELFF.

This clonotype is large in the sample. Within a library made for alpha chains, this beta chain is off target, and its count is uninformative. V usage is TRBV28 and J usage is TRBJ2-4; D is undetermined. The germline V and J ends were trimmed by 6 bases and 0 bases, with 6 bases remaining between them. The germline V gene has CDR1 MDHEN and CDR2 SYDVKM. The CDR3 has 13 amino acids. The chain's CDR3 is CASRQIAKNIQYF. The CDR3 DNA reads TGTGCCAGCAGACAAATAGCCAAAAACATTCAGTACTTC.

Turning to this clonotype: This beta chain appears as a stray read in a library generated for alpha chains; its size is not informative. The chain joins TRBV7-2 to TRBJ2-7; no clear D gene. The CDR3 sequence is 13 residues long. V dropped 7 bases and J dropped 0 bases, with 10 bases sitting between them. Germline V gene data show CDR1 as SGHTA and CDR2 as FQGNSA. The CDR3 DNA reads as TGTGCCAGCAAGACACCAAGCTCCTACGAGCAGTACTTC. Protein product: CASKTPSSYEQYF.